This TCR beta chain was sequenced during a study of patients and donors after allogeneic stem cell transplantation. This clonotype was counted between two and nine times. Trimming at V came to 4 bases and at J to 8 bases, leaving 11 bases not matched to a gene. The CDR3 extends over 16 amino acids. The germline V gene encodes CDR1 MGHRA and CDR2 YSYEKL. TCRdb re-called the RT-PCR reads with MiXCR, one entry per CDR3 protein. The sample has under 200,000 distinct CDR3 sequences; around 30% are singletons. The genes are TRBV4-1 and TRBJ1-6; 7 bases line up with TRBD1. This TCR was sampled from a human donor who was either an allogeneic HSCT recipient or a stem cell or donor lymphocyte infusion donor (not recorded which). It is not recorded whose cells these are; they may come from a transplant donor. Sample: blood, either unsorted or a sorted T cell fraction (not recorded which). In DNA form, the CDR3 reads TGCGCCAGCAGCCTAGATTCCCGGACAGGCCATTCACCCCTCCACTTT. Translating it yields CASSLDSRTGHSPLHF.